This T cell receptor (beta chain) stems from a study of blood T cell repertoires in COVID-19. Sequencing used immunoSEQ multiplex PCR; TCRdb keeps in-frame clones, though not all of them. The data contain 210,000 or so clones, under 85% of them singletons. The trim removed 0 bases at V and 11 bases at J, leaving 6 bases unmatched. The CDR3 has 13 residues. Germline values: CDR1 SGHRS, CDR2 YFSETQ. The Seattle patients joined while their infection was active and were tracked longitudinally afterward. The origin of this receptor is a woman older than 75 with COVID-19, enrolled during active disease. Sequencing was done on a sample of peripheral blood. The chain joins TRBV5-1 to TRBJ2-3, with 7 bases matching TRBD1. DNA of the CDR3: TGCGCCAGCAGCTTGGGGGGACAGCCCGGGCAGTATTTT. Its protein product is CASSLGGQPGQYF.